The 7 T cell receptor beta chains below all came from one sample that was sequenced in a study of identifying expanded T cells in peripheral blood. Assay used: immunoSEQ multiplex PCR; TCRdb lists only in-frame clones, some missing. The data show about 53,000 clones, about four fifths seen once. Sample: blood. The receptors were gathered from a person between 18 and 70 years old in good health.

V is TRBV7-9 and J is TRBJ1-2; D remains unclear. Deletions cut 5 bases from V and 6 bases from J, with 19 bases between. Looked up from germline, CDR1 is SEHNR and CDR2 is FQNEAQ (reference sequence). The CDR3 loop spans 15 amino acids. CDR3 sequence reads: CASSLGRANSDGYTF. The CDR3 bases are TGTGCCAGCAGCCTTGGACGGGCGAATTCGGATGGCTACACCTTC.

This clone has just one count. The chain recombines TRBV6-5 with TRBJ1-3; TRBD1 agrees at 7 bases. The germline gives CDR1 MNHEY, CDR2 SVGAGI. The J segment lost 1 base and the V segment lost 6 bases, leaving 6 bases of the junction unmatched. The CDR3 covers 15 residues. CDR3 sequence: CASSRQGRSGNTIYF. Here the CDR3 DNA reads TGTGCCAGCAGCCGACAGGGAAGGTCTGGAAACACCATATATTTT.

This chain uses TRBV7-8 with TRBJ1-5, with D possibly matching TRBD1 (6 bases). Germline loops: CDR1 SGHVS, CDR2 FQNEAQ. V dropped 5 bases and J dropped 0 bases, with 8 bases sitting between them. The CDR3 has 14 residues. CDR3 bases: TGTGCCAGCAGCGGACAGTTTAGCAATCAGCCCCAGCATTTT. Protein sequence: CASSGQFSNQPQHF.

J is TRBJ2-6 and V is TRBV2; D may be TRBD1 (5 bases). CDR3 length equals 15 residues. V shed 6 bases and J shed 4 bases, with 13 bases lying between them. Germline V gene lookup returns CDR1 SNHLY and CDR2 FYNNEI. The CDR3 loop reads CASSPREAGANVLTF. The CDR3 region has the DNA TGTGCCAGCAGCCCCAGGGAAGCAGGGGCCAACGTCCTGACTTTC.

This chain links TRBV21-1 with TRBJ2-1; the table's D gene call, TRBD1, was not cross checked with the DNA. TRBV21-1 is a pseudogene segment. The CDR3 totals 18 residues. CDR3 protein: CASSKVRAAGGYVNEQFF. DNA of the CDR3: TGTGCCAGCAGCAAAGTTAGGGCCGCAGGGGGCTATGTGAATGAGCAGTTCTTC.

The gene calls are TRBV30 and TRBJ1-1, with unresolved D. Germline CDR1 is GTSNPN and CDR2 is SVGIG (reference sequence). Trimming cost V 4 bases and J 1 base, with 10 bases left between them. This CDR3 spans 13 amino acids. The CDR3 coding sequence is TGTGCCTGGAACCCGTGGGGGAACACTGAAGCTTTCTTT. Translation gives CAWNPWGNTEAFF.

This clone was detected only a few times. The V and J genes are TRBV4-3 and TRBJ2-1; 7 bases are a match to TRBD2. Trimming took 1 base from V and 0 from J; bases not matched to a gene: 6. Germline V lookup: CDR1 LGHNA, CDR2 YSLEER. The CDR3 runs to 17 residues. The CDR3 protein is CASSQGTSASSYNEQFF. CDR3 bases: TGCGCCAGCAGCCAAGGAACTAGCGCTAGCTCCTACAATGAGCAGTTCTTC.